The 24 T cell receptor beta chains below come from one sample, sequenced in a study of OX40 agonist ivuxolimab in advanced cancers. Data came from immunoSEQ multiplex PCR; TCRdb stores just in-frame clones and leaves some out. The repertoire consists of tens of thousands of clones, with more than 80% occurring once and the leading ten covering 4% to 5%. The sample here was CD4+ or CD8+ T cells sorted from blood, taken in a trial of the OX40 agonist ivuxolimab. These receptors were obtained from an adult with an advanced solid tumor such as melanoma, head and neck, liver or kidney cancer.

The chain links TRBV28 to TRBJ1-5, with no clear D. This CDR3 has 14 amino acids. The V gene's germline CDR1 is MDHEN and CDR2 SYDVKM. V was cut by 6 bases and J by 6 bases, with 15 bases left in between. CDR3 residues: CASSRNGWGQPQHF. In DNA form, the CDR3 reads TGTGCCAGCAGCCGCAACGGGTGGGGTCAGCCCCAGCATTTT.

The rearrangement joins TRBV19 to TRBJ1-6, with D tentatively TRBD1 (5 bases). Germline V CDR1 and CDR2: LNHDA, SQIVND (reference sequence). V lost 10 bases and J lost 5, with 15 bases in between. The CDR3 length is 14 residues. The CDR3 region is CATATTGDNSPLHF. CDR3 in DNA: TGTGCCACCGCGACCACAGGTGATAATTCACCCCTCCACTTT.

The rearrangement joins TRBV19 to TRBJ2-2, with 8 bases matching TRBD2. Germline CDR1 reads LNHDA; CDR2 reads SQIVND (reference sequence). There are 15 residues in the CDR3. With 7 bases clipped from V and 2 bases from J, the junction kept 6 bases outside the gene matches. In DNA form, the CDR3 reads TGTGCCAGTACTGCGGGGGGCCCAAACACCGGGGAGCTGTTTTTT. Translation gives CASTAGGPNTGELFF.

The chain has TRBV4-3 and TRBJ1-2, with D perhaps TRBD1 (6 bases). CDR1 and CDR2 (germline): LGHNA, YSLEER. V was clipped by 0 bases and J by 3 bases, with 11 bases between them. This CDR3 has 15 residues. CDR3: CASSQEWGADYGYTF. For the CDR3, the DNA is TGCGCCAGCAGCCAAGAATGGGGGGCGGACTATGGCTACACCTTC.

This rearrangement joins TRBV6-4 to TRBJ2-1; 11 bases map to TRBD2. Losses at the gene ends were 4 bases for V and 4 bases for J; bases not matched to a gene: 3. The germline CDR1 and CDR2 sequences are MRHNA and SNTAGT. This CDR3 has 15 residues. The CDR3 nucleotides read TGTGCCAGCAGTGCGGGACTAGCGGTATACAATGAGCAGTTCTTC. This translates into CASSAGLAVYNEQFF.

The V and J genes are TRBV30 and TRBJ2-1; 8 bases align to TRBD1. The CDR3 spans 16 residues. The V segment lost 2 bases and the J segment 4 bases; nucleotides outside the gene matches: 10. CDR1 is GTSNPN, CDR2 SVGIG, per germline (reference sequence). Here the CDR3 reads CAWSKMGQAVYNEQFF. The DNA for the CDR3 is TGTGCCTGGAGTAAGATGGGACAGGCCGTTTACAATGAGCAGTTCTTC.

The chain recombines TRBV12-5 with TRBJ2-3; TRBD2 matches at 7 bases. J gave up 0 bases and V 3 bases, and 15 bases lay outside the gene matches. CDR3 length: 19 amino acids. CDR1 and CDR2 (germline): LGHNT, FRNRAP. The CDR3 here is CASGLIRSGSPSSTDTQYF. The CDR3 region has the DNA TGTGCTAGTGGTTTAATTCGTAGCGGGTCACCAAGTAGCACAGATACGCAGTATTTT.

This rearrangement joins TRBV7-9 to TRBJ2-2; no reliable D call. V lost 2 bases and J 6 bases, leaving 1 base between the germline ends. Germline CDR1 SEHNR, CDR2 FQNEAQ (reference sequence). The CDR3 has 11 residues. In nucleotides, the CDR3 is TGTGCCAGCAGCTTACCCGGGGAGCTGTTTTTT. This translates into CASSLPGELFF.

The chain employs TRBV28 and TRBJ2-2; D might be TRBD2 (6 bases). Germline-derived CDR1 and CDR2 are MDHEN and SYDVKM. This CDR3 region has 14 residues. V gave up 7 bases and J gave up 3 bases, with 12 bases separating them. CDR3 amino acids: CASTEGIHTGELFF. The DNA for the CDR3 is TGTGCCAGCACGGAGGGAATCCACACCGGGGAGCTGTTTTTT. The whole variable domain, remainder taken from reference TRBV28 and TRBJ2-2, is DVKVTQSSRYLVKRTGEKVFLECVQDMDHENMFWYRQDPGLGLRLIYFSYDVKMKEKGDIPEGYSVSREKKERFSLILESASTNQTSMYLCASTEGIHTGELFFGEGSRLTVL.

The V and J genes are TRBV9 and TRBJ2-1, with 14 nucleotides matching TRBD2. The CDR3 totals 17 residues. The germline V gene encodes CDR1 SGDLS and CDR2 YYNGEE. The V and J ends lost 3 bases and 8 bases, in that order; junction bases with no gene match: 10. CDR3 sequence reads: CASSASSGLAGVHEQFF. CDR3 bases: TGTGCCAGCAGCGCGTCATCGGGACTAGCGGGAGTCCATGAGCAGTTCTTC. The full variable domain, rest sourced from reference TRBV9 and TRBJ2-1, is DSGVTQTPKHLITATGQRVTLRCSPRSGDLSVYWYQQSLDQGLQFLIQYYNGEERAKGNILERFSAQQFPDLHSELNLSSLELGDSALYFCASSASSGLAGVHEQFFGPGTRLTVL.

This chain uses TRBV29-1 with TRBJ1-1, with D possibly matching TRBD1 (5 bases). CDR3 size: 13 residues. The germline V gene encodes CDR1 SQVTM and CDR2 ANQGSEA. Trimming took 6 bases from V and 1 from J, leaving 12 bases between them. In nucleotides, the CDR3 is TGCAGCGTCGCCCGGGACTGGAACACTGAAGCTTTCTTT. Its translation: CSVARDWNTEAFF.

The chain is built from TRBV11-2 and TRBJ2-7, with 14 bases lining up with TRBD2. Per the germline V gene, CDR1 is SGHAT and CDR2 is FQNNGV. V dropped 0 bases and J dropped 3; count of bases not matched to a gene: 10. The CDR3 extends over 19 amino acids. The CDR3 sequence is CASSLDRGGLAGAHYEQYF. The CDR3 DNA reads TGTGCCAGCAGCTTAGATCGAGGGGGACTAGCGGGAGCCCACTACGAGCAGTACTTC.

This chain connects TRBV18 to TRBJ2-5; TRBD2 matches 13 bases. This CDR3 has 17 residues. V was pared by 0 bases and J by 5 bases, with 6 bases of the junction left unmatched. The germline V gene has CDR1 KGHSH and CDR2 LQKENI. For the CDR3, the DNA is TGTGCCAGCTCACCACCGGGACTAGCGGGAAGGGTGGAGACCCAGTACTTC. Protein sequence: CASSPPGLAGRVETQYF.

J is TRBJ2-7 and V is TRBV2, with D uncertain. V was clipped by 5 bases and J by 6 bases, with 11 bases between them. Germline V gene sequence: CDR1 SNHLY, CDR2 FYNNEI. The CDR3 is 12 residues long. CDR3 region: CASSPNIREQYF. Written as DNA, the CDR3 is TGTGCCAGCAGTCCGAACATCCGCGAGCAGTACTTC.

This clone has a single count. J is TRBJ1-4 and V is TRBV29-1; 9 nucleotides agree with TRBD1. Germline CDR1 and CDR2: SQVTM and ANQGSEA. The trim removed 6 bases at V and 5 bases at J, leaving 1 base unmatched. This CDR3 comprises 12 residues. In nucleotides, the CDR3 is TGCAGCGTGACAGGGGGGAATGAAAAACTGTTTTTT. Its translation: CSVTGGNEKLFF.

The chain recombines TRBV7-9 with TRBJ2-1; D unresolved. The germline V gene has CDR1 SEHNR and CDR2 FQNEAQ (reference sequence). V dropped 1 base and J dropped 9 bases, with 10 bases sitting between them. The CDR3 runs 13 residues. CDR3 region: CASSLGRLAEQFF. CDR3 DNA: TGTGCCAGCAGCTTAGGGCGGTTAGCTGAGCAGTTCTTC.

The sample holds one count of this clone. The chain recombines TRBV10-3 with TRBJ1-3; tentative D call: TRBD1 (5 bases). The V gene's germline CDR1 is ENHRY and CDR2 SYGVKD. V lost 0 bases and J 9 bases, leaving 12 bases between the germline ends. CDR3 length: 14 residues. The CDR3 nucleotides are TGTGCCATCAGTGAGTCTGGATCCGGGGGCACCATATATTTT. Its translation is CAISESGSGGTIYF.

The count of this clone is one. The chain employs TRBV7-3 and TRBJ2-5; D may be TRBD2 (5 bases). V was cut by 0 bases and J by 8 bases, with 10 bases left in between. The CDR3 is made up of 13 amino acids. Germline lookup yields CDR1 SGHTA and CDR2 FQGTGA. The CDR3 reads CASSLTRGQTQYF. CDR3 DNA sequence: TGTGCCAGCAGCTTAACCCGAGGGCAAACCCAGTACTTC.

The V call is TRBV14, the J call TRBJ1-2; possible D gene TRBD1, 5 bases. There are 13 residues in the CDR3. Germline V CDR1 and CDR2: SGHDN, FVKESK. With 4 bases removed from V and 7 bases from J, the gap between germline ends came to 13 bases. The CDR3 sequence is CASSPGTLIGYTF. DNA for the CDR3: TGTGCCAGCAGCCCAGGGACCCTAATTGGCTACACCTTC.

V is TRBV28 and J is TRBJ2-3; 9 nucleotides line up with TRBD2. Per germline, CDR1 MDHEN and CDR2 SYDVKM. After removal of 5 bases from V and 0 bases from J, the junction contained 6 bases not matched to a gene. This CDR3 has 16 residues. CDR3 sequence reads: CASSVSGSASTDTQYF. The CDR3 DNA reads TGTGCCAGCAGTGTTAGCGGGAGTGCGAGCACAGATACGCAGTATTTT.

V usage is TRBV14 and J usage is TRBJ2-1; perhaps D is TRBD1 or TRBD2 (6 bases each). CDR1 SGHDN and CDR2 FVKESK come from the germline V gene. This CDR3 has 15 residues. V was trimmed by 0 bases and J by 7 bases, leaving 13 bases between them. CDR3 sequence (DNA): TGTGCCAGCAGCCAAGAATCGGGGGCTAGAAATGAGCAGTTCTTC. This translates into CASSQESGARNEQFF.

The chain is built from TRBV6-6 and TRBJ2-5; D gene unclear. V was trimmed by 2 bases and J by 1 base, leaving 2 bases between them. This CDR3 is built from 12 residues. Germline V CDR1 and CDR2: MNHNY, SVGAGI (reference sequence). CDR3 in DNA: TGTGCCAGCAGTTACACCCAAGAGACCCAGTACTTC. This sequence encodes CASSYTQETQYF.

This rearrangement joins TRBV7-9 to TRBJ1-1; D not certain. The CDR3 loop spans 11 amino acids. Germline values: CDR1 SEHNR, CDR2 FQNEAQ (reference sequence). The V end lost 10 bases, the J end lost 2 bases, and 8 bases lay between the germline ends. CDR3 DNA: TGTGCCATTCGACCAAACACTGAAGCTTTCTTT. Encoded protein: CAIRPNTEAFF.

This clone has only a few counts. The chain joins TRBV10-2 to TRBJ2-7; 8 bases map to TRBD2. The V gene's germline CDR1 is WSHSY and CDR2 SAAADI. Losses at the gene ends were 3 bases for V and 6 bases for J; bases not matched to a gene: 10. The CDR3 extends over 15 amino acids. Here the CDR3 reads CASSDLGGATGEQYF. As DNA, the CDR3 is TGCGCCAGCAGTGACCTCGGGGGGGCGACGGGCGAGCAGTACTTC.